This TCR beta chain was obtained from a study of tumor-infiltrating lymphocytes in localized non-small cell lung cancer. Study as a whole: Resected tumor was paired with non-adjacent uninvolved lung from the same patient.

Trimming shortened V by 4 bases and J by 7 bases, and 18 bases separated the two germline ends. The V gene's germline CDR1 is GTSNPN and CDR2 SVGIG (reference sequence). This CDR3 contains 14 residues. Findings and limits, study-wide: Different pieces of the same tissue went to different assays, confounding technical variation with intratumor heterogeneity. Tumor T-cell fraction from TCR sequencing was not associated with recurrence-free survival (p = 0.61). Only some patients had TCR sequencing, depending on available tissue.

A word on this clone: Its antigen is currently unknown.

Produced via immunoSEQ multiplex PCR; TCRdb's table is partial and in-frame only. The sample records tens of thousands of clones, just under 70% being singletons. Material for sequencing was lung tumor tissue. The chain is built from TRBV30 and TRBJ2-3, with D perhaps matching TRBD1 or TRBD2 (5 bases each). The sequence derives from a human donor with non-small cell lung cancer. CDR3 nucleotides: TGTGCCTGGACTCCCTGGGGGAATAAGAATACGCAGTATTTT. It encodes CAWTPWGNKNTQYF.